The 2 T cell receptor beta chains listed next were all sequenced from one sample in a study of T cell clonotyping in hematopoietic cell transplantation. Some clones are missing from TCRdb's copy, which holds only in-frame ones; the method was immunoSEQ multiplex PCR. This table holds 7,000 to 10,000 clones, about three fifths found once. Sample: peripheral blood mononuclear cells, taken 100 days after allogeneic stem cell transplant. These receptor sequences come from a male patient aged 55-69 years who had an allogeneic stem cell transplant from an unrelated donor, so the T cells may come from the graft donor. Some clones in this sample may be carry-over from other donors' samples.

A few counts support this clone. J is TRBJ2-5 and V is TRBV4-1, with no clear D. Trimming removed 1 base at V and 2 bases at J, with 17 bases between. This CDR3 contains 17 residues. Germline CDR1 and CDR2: MGHRA and YSYEKL. The CDR3 coding sequence is TGCGCCAGCAGCCAAGGCCCAGGTGGCAGGACGCAAGAGACCCAGTACTTC. This gives the protein CASSQGPGGRTQETQYF.

The CDR3 bases are TGTGCCTGGAGGGGGGACACCCTACGGGTTGAAAAACTGTTTTTT. It yields the protein CAWRGDTLRVEKLFF. The chain joins TRBV30 to TRBJ1-4, with D possibly being TRBD1 (6 bases). V was cut by 3 bases and J by 7 bases, with 18 bases left in between. Germline-derived CDR1 and CDR2 are GTSNPN and SVGIG (reference sequence). The length of the CDR3 is 15 residues.